The clone carrying this TCR beta chain is medium-sized within its sample. The antigen is not known. The data were taken from a study of immune heterogeneity within non-small cell lung tumors. Multiplex PCR amplified the TCR beta CDR3 region. Its first round ran for roughly 10 cycles with 32 V and 13 J primers. One entry per CDR3 protein results from TCRdb running MiXCR on the multiplex PCR reads. The data show some 10,000 distinct CDR3 sequences, over 15% seen once. Template input was genomic DNA from bulk tumor (600 ng per sample). Several biopsies were collected from each primary tumor during surgery. They were spaced as far apart as possible within the tumor mass. These patients got curative surgery after being newly diagnosed with untreated non-small cell lung cancer. Study-wide points: Local tumor mutational burden and local T-cell repertoire clonality showed a moderate significant correlation, R approximately 0.34. For the most part, the T-cell receptor beta clonotypes present at high frequency were distinct from one individual patient to the next.

J lost 0 bases, V lost 6 bases, and 5 bases had no gene match. The V gene's germline CDR1 is KGHSH and CDR2 LQKENI. This CDR3 comprises 15 residues. The receptor comes from a man in his forties or fifties with non-small cell lung cancer. The chain has TRBV18 and TRBJ2-1; 7 bases are a match to TRBD1. The sample comprised lung tumor tissue. The DNA for the CDR3 is TGTGCCAGCTCTCCGGGACAGCTCTCCTACAATGAGCAGTTCTTC. The encoded protein is CASSPGQLSYNEQFF.